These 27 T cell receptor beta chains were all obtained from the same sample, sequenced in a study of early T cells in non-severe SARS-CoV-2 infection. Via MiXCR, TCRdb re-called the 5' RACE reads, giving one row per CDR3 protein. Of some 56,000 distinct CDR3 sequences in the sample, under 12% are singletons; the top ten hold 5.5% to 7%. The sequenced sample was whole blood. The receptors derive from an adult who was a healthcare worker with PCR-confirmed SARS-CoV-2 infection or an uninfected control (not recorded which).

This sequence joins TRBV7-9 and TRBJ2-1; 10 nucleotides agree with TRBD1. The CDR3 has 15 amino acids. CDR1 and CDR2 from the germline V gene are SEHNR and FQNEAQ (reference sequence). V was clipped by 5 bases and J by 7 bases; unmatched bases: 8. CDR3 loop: CASSIRDRGGNEQFF. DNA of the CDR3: TGTGCCAGCAGCATCCGGGACAGGGGAGGGAATGAGCAGTTCTTC.

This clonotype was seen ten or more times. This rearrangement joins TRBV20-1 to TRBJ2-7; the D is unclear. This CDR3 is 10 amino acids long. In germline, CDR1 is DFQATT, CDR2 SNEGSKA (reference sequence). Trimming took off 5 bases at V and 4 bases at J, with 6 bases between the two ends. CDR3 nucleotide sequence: TGCAGTGCTGGCGGTTACGAGCAGTACTTC. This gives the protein CSAGGYEQYF.

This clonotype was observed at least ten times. The CDR3 DNA is TGTGCCAGCAGCACACGAGCGGACAGGGGTTCACCCCTCCACTTT. It yields the protein CASSTRADRGSPLHF. This sequence joins TRBV9 and TRBJ1-6; 9 nucleotides line up with TRBD1. V trimming: 4 bases; J trimming: 9 bases; junction bases outside the gene matches: 8. This CDR3 region has 15 residues. From germline, CDR1 is SGDLS and CDR2 YYNGEE.

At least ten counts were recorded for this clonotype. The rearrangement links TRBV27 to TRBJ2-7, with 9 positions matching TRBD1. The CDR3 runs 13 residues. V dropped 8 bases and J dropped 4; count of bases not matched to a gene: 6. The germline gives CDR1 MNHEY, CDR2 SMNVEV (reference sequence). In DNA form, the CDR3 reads TGTGCCAGCGGGGGACAGGGAATGTACGAGCAGTACTTC. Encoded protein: CASGGQGMYEQYF.

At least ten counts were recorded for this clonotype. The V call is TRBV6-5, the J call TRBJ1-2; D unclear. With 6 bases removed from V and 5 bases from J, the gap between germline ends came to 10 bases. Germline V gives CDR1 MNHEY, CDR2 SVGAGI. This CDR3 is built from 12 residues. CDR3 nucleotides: TGTGCCAGCAGGAGCCCAGGATATGGCTACACCTTC. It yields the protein CASRSPGYGYTF.

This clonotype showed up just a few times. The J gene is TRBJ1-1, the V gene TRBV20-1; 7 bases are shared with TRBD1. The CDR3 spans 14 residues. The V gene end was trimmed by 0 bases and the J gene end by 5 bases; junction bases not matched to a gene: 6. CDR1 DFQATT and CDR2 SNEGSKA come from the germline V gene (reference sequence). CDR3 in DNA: TGCAGTGCTAGAGATCGCAGGGGGGGGACTGAAGCTTTCTTT. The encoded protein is CSARDRRGGTEAFF.

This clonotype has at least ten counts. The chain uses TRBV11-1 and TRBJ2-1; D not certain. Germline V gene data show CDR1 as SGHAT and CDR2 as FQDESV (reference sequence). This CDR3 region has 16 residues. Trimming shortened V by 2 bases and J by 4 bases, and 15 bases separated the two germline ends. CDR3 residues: CASSLLRLVGYNEQFF. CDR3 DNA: TGTGCCAGCAGCTTACTCCGGTTGGTGGGTTACAATGAGCAGTTCTTC.

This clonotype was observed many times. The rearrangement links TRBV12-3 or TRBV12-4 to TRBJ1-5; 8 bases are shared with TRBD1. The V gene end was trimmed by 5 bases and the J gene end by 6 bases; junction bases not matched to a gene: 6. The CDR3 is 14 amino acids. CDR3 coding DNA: TGTGCCAGCAGTCGGGGACAGGTGGGTCAGCCCCAGCATTTT. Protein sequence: CASSRGQVGQPQHF.

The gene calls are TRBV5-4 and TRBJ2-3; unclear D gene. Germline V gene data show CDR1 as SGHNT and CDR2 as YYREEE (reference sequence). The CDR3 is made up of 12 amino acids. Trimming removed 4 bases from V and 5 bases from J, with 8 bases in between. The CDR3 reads CASSLVLDTQYF. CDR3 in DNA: TGTGCCAGCAGCCTAGTCCTAGATACGCAGTATTTT. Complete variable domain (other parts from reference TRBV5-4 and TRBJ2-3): ETGVTQSPTHLIKTRGQQVTLRCSSQSGHNTVSWYQQALGQGPQFIFQYYREEENGRGNFPPRFSGLQFPNYSSELNVNALELDDSALYLCASSLVLDTQYFGPGTRLTVL.

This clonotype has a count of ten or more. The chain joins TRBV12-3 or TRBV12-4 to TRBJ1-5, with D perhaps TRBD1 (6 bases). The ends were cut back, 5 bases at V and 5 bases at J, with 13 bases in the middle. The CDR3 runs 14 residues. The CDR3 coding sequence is TGTGCCAGCAGTCGGGACATCAACTATCAGCCCCAGCATTTT. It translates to CASSRDINYQPQHF.

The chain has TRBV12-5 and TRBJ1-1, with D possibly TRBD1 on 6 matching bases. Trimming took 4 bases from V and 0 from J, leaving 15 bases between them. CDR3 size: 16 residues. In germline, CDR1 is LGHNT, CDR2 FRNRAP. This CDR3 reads CASGSYRDTVNTEAFF. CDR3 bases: TGTGCTAGTGGTTCATACCGGGACACAGTGAACACTGAAGCTTTCTTT.

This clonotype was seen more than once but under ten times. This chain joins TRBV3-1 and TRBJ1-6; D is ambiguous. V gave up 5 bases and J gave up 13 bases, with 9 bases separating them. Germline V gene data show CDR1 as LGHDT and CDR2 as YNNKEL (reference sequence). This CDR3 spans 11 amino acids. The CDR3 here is CASSFGGPLHF. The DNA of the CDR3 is TGTGCCAGCAGCTTCGGTGGGCCCCTCCACTTT.

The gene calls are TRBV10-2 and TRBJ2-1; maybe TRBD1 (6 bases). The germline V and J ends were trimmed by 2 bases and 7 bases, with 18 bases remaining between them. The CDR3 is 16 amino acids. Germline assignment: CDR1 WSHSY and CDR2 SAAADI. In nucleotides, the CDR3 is TGCGCCAGCAGTGAGATAGGGGGAGTGAGTGCGAATGAGCAGTTCTTC. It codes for CASSEIGGVSANEQFF.

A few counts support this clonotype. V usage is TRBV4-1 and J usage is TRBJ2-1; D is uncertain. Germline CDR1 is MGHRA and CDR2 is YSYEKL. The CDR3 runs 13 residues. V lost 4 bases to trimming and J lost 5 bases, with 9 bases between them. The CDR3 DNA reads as TGCGCCAGCAGCCCTTCACTGGACAATGAGCAGTTCTTC. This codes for CASSPSLDNEQFF.

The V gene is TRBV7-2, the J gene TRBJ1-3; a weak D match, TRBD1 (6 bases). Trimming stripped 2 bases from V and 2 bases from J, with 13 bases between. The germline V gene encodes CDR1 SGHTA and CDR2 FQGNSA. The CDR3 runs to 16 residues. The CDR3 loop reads CASSLSNRAPGNTIYF. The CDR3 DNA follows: TGTGCCAGCAGCTTATCTAACAGGGCCCCTGGAAACACCATATATTTT.

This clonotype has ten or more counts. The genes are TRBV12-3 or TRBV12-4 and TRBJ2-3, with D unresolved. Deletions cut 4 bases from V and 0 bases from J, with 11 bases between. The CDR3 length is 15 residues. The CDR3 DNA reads TGTGCCAGCAGTTCCCGGACGGGTAGCACAGATACGCAGTATTTT. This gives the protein CASSSRTGSTDTQYF.

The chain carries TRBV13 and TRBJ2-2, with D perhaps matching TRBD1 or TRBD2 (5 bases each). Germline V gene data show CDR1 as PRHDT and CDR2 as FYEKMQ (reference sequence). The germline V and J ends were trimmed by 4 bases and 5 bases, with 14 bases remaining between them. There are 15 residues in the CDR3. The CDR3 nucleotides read TGTGCCAGCAGCTCGGGGCGGACGGAAACCGGGGAGCTGTTTTTT. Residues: CASSSGRTETGELFF.

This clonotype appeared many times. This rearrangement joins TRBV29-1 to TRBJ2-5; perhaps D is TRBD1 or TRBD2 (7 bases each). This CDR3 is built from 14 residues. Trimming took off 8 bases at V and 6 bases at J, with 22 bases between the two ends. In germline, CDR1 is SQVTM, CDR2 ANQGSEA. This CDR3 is CSYRSGGVKKTQYF. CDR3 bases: TGCAGCTACCGCTCAGGGGGGGTGAAGAAGACCCAGTACTTC.

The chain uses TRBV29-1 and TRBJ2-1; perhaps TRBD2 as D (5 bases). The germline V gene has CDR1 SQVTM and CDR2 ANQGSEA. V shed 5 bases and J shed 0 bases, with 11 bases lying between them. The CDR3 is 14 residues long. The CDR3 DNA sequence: TGCAGCGTTCGGAGGCAGCTCTCCTACAATGAGCAGTTCTTC. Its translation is CSVRRQLSYNEQFF.

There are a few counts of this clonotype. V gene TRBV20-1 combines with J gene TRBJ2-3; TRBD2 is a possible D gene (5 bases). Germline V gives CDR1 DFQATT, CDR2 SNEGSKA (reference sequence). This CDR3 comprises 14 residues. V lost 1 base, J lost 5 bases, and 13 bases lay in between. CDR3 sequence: CSARAGFTRDTQYF. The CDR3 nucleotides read TGCAGTGCTAGAGCCGGGTTTACTAGAGATACGCAGTATTTT.

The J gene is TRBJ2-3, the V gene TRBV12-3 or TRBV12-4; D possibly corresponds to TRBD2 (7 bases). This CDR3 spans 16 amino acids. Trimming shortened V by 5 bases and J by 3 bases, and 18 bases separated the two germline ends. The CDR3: CASSTSKGGGTDTQYF. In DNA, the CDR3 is TGTGCCAGCAGTACCTCGAAGGGAGGGGGGACAGATACGCAGTATTTT.

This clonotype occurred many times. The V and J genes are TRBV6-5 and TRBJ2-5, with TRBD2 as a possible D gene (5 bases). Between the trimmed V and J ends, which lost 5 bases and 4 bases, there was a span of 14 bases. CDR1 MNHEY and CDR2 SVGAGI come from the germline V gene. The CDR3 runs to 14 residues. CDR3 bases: TGTGCCAGCAGTCGGCTTCTCGAGGGAGAGACCCAGTACTTC. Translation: CASSRLLEGETQYF.

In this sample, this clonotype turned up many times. In nucleotides, the CDR3 is TGTGCCAGCAGCTCCCGGGGGACCGGGCCCAACACCGGGGAGCTGTTTTTT. Amino acid sequence: CASSSRGTGPNTGELFF. The chain links TRBV7-9 to TRBJ2-2; D is perhaps TRBD2 (6 bases). The CDR3 is 17 residues long. Germline values: CDR1 SEHNR, CDR2 FQNEAQ (reference sequence). V was trimmed by 4 bases and J by 2 bases, leaving 17 bases between them.

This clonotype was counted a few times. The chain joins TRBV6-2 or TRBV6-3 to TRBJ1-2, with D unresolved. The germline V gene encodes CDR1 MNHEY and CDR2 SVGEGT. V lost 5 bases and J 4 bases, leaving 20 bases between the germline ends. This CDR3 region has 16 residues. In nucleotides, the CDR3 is TGTGCCAGCAGTCCCCAAGACCAAATTAGGACCTATGGCTACACCTTC. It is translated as CASSPQDQIRTYGYTF.

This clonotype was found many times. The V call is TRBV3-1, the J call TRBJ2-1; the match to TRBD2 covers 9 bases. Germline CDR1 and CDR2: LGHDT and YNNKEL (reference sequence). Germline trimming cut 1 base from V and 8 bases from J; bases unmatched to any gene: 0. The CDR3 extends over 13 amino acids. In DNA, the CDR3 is TGTGCCAGCAGCCAAGGGACTAGCGATGAGCAGTTCTTC. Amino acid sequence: CASSQGTSDEQFF.

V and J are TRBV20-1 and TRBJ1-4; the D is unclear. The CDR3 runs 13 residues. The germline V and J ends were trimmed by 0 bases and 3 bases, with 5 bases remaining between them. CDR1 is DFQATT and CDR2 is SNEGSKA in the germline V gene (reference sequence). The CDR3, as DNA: TGCAGTGCTAGAGAGGTTGCTAATGAAAAACTGTTTTTT. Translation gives CSAREVANEKLFF.

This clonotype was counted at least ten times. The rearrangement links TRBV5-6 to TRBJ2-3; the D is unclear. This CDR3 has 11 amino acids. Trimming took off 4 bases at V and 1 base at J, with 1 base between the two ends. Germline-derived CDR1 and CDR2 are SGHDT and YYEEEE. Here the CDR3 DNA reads TGTGCCAGCAGCCGCACAGATACGCAGTATTTT. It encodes CASSRTDTQYF.